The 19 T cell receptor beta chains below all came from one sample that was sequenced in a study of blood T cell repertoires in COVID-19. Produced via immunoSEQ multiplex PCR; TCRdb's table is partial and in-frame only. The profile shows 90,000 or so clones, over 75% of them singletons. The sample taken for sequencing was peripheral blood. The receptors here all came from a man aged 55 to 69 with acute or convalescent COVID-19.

CDR3 in DNA: TGTGCCAGCAGTGAAGCGCCGGAACGGGGGGGCACAGATACGCAGTATTTT. This translates into CASSEAPERGGTDTQYF. V is TRBV2 and J is TRBJ2-3, with TRBD2 matching over 7 bases. V lost 0 bases, J lost 1 base, and 7 bases stayed unmatched. The CDR3 runs 17 residues. The V gene's germline CDR1 is SNHLY and CDR2 FYNNEI. Complete variable domain (other parts from reference TRBV2 and TRBJ2-3): EPEVTQTPSHQVTQMGQEVILRCVPISNHLYFYWYRQILGQKVEFLVSFYNNEISEKSEIFDDQFSVERPDGSNFTLKIRSTKLEDSAMYFCASSEAPERGGTDTQYFGPGTRLTVL.

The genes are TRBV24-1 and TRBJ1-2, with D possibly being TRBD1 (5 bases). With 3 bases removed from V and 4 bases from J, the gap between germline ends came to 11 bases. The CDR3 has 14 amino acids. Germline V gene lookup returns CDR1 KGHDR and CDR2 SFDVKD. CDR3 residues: CATSDEGRSYGYTF. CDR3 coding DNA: TGTGCCACCAGTGATGAGGGGAGGAGCTATGGCTACACCTTC.

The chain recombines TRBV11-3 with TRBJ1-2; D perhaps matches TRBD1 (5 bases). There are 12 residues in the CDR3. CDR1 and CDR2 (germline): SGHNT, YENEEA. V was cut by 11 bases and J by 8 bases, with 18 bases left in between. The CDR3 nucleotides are TGTGCCGGCGCAGGGTCCGGTGCGGGCTACACCTTC. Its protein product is CAGAGSGAGYTF. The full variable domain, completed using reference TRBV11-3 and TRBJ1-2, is EAGVVQSPRYKIIEKKQPVAFWCNPISGHNTLYWYLQNLGQGPELLIRYENEEAVDDSQLPKDRFSAERLKGVDSTLKIQPAELGDSAVYLCAGAGSGAGYTFGSGTRLTVV.

The CDR3 DNA reads TGCAGTGCTAGTCAAGTAGGCGGGAGCCTCTACGAGCAGTACTTC. It encodes CSASQVGGSLYEQYF. The chain carries TRBV20-1 and TRBJ2-7; 7 nucleotides align to TRBD2. V shed 3 bases and J 3 bases; nucleotides not matched to a gene: 11. The CDR3 spans 15 residues. Germline V lookup: CDR1 DFQATT, CDR2 SNEGSKA (reference sequence).

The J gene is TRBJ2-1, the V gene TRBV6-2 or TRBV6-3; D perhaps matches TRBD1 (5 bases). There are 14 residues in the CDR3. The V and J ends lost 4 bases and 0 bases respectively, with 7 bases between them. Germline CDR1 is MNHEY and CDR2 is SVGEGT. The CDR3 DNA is TGTGCCAGCAGTTGGGGCATCTCCTACAATGAGCAGTTCTTC. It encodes CASSWGISYNEQFF.

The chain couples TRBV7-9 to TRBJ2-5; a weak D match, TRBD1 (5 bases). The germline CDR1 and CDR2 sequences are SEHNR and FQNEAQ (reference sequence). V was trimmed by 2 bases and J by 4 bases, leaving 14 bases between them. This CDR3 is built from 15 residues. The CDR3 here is CASSLSPGLRETQYF. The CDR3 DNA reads TGTGCCAGCAGCTTAAGCCCAGGGTTGAGAGAGACCCAGTACTTC.

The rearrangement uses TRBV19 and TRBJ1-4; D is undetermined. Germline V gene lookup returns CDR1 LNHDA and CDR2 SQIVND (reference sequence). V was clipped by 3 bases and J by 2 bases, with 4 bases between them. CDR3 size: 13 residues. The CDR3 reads CASSMGTNEKLFF. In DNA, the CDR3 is TGTGCCAGTAGTATGGGCACTAATGAAAAACTGTTTTTT.

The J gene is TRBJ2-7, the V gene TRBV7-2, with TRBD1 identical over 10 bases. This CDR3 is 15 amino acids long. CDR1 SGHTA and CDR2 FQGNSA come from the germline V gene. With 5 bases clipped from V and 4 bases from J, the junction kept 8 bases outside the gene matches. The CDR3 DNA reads TGTGCCAGCAGCCACCGACAGGGGGCTGTATACGAGCAGTACTTC. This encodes CASSHRQGAVYEQYF.

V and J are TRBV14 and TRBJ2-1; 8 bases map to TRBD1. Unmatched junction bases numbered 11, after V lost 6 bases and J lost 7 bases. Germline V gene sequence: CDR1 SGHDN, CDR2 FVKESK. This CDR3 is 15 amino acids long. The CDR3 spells CASSHGQGSPNEQFF. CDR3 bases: TGTGCCAGCAGTCATGGACAGGGAAGTCCGAATGAGCAGTTCTTC.

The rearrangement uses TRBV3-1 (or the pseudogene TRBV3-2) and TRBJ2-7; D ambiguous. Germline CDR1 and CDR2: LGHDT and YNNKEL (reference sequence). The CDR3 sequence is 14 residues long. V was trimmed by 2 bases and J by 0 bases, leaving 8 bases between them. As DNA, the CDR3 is TGTGCCAGCAGCCAAAGTCCACTCTCCTACGAGCAGTACTTC. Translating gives CASSQSPLSYEQYF.

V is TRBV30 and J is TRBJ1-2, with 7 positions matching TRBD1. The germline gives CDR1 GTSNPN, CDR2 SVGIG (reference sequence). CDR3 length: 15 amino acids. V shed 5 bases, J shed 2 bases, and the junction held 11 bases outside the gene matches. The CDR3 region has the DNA TGTGCCTGGGATACCGGTGGACAGGAGAACTATGGCTACACCTTC. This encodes CAWDTGGQENYGYTF.

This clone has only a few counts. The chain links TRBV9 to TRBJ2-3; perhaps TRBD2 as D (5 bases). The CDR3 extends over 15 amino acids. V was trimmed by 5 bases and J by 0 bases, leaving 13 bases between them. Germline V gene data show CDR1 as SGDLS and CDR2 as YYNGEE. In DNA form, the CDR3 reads TGTGCCAGCAGTTGGGATGGCGGGAGCACAGATACGCAGTATTTT. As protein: CASSWDGGSTDTQYF. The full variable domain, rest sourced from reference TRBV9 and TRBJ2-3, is DSGVTQTPKHLITATGQRVTLRCSPRSGDLSVYWYQQSLDQGLQFLIQYYNGEERAKGNILERFSAQQFPDLHSELNLSSLELGDSALYFCASSWDGGSTDTQYFGPGTRLTVL.

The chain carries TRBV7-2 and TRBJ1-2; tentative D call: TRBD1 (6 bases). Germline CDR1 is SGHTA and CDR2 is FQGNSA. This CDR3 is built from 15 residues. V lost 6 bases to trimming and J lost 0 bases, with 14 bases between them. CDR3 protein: CASSLQQGPNYGYTF. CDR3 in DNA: TGTGCCAGCAGTTTACAACAGGGTCCTAACTATGGCTACACCTTC.

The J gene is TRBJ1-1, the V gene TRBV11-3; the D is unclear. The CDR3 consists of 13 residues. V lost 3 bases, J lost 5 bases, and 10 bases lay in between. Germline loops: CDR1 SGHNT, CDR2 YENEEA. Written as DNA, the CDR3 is TGTGCCAGCAGCTTCGGGGTGAGGACTGAAGCTTTCTTT. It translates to CASSFGVRTEAFF.

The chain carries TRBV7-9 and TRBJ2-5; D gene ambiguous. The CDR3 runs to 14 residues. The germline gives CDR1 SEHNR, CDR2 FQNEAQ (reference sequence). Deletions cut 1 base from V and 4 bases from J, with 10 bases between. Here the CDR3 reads CASSLDTRRETQYF. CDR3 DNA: TGTGCCAGCAGCTTAGACACGCGGAGAGAGACCCAGTACTTC.

CDR3 sequence: CASSPIGTSEYEQYF. Written as DNA, the CDR3 is TGTGCCAGCAGCCCCATTGGGACTAGTGAGTACGAGCAGTACTTC. The chain has TRBV9 and TRBJ2-7, with TRBD2 matching 8 bases. J gave up 4 bases and V 4 bases, and 10 bases lay outside the gene matches. Germline V gene sequence: CDR1 SGDLS, CDR2 YYNGEE. This CDR3 has 15 residues.

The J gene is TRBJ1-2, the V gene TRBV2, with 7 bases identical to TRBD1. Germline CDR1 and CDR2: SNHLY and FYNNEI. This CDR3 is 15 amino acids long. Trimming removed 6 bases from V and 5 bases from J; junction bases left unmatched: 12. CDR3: CASRTHQQGQYGYTF. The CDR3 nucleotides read TGTGCCAGCAGGACACACCAACAGGGGCAGTATGGCTACACCTTC.

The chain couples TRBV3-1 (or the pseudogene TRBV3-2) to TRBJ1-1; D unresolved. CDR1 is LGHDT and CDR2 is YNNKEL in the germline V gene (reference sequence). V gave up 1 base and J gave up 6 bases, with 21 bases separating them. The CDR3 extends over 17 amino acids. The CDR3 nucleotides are TGTGCCAGCAGCCAAGGACTAACAGTGAGAGGCTGGGCTGAAGCTTTCTTT. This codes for CASSQGLTVRGWAEAFF.

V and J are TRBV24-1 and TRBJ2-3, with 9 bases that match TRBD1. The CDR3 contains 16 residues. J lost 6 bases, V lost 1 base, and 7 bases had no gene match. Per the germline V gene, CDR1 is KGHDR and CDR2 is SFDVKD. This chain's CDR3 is CATSDFMGQGSDTQYF. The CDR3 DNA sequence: TGTGCCACCAGTGATTTCATGGGACAGGGCTCCGATACGCAGTATTTT.